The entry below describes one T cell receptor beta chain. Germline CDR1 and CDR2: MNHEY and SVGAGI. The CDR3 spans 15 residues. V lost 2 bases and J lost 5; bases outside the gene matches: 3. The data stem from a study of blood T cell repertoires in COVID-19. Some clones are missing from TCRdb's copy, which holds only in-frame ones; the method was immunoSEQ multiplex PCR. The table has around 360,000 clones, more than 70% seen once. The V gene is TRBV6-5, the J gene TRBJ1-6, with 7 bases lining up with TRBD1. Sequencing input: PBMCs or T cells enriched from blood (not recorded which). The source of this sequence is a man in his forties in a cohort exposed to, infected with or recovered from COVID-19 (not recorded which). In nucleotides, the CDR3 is TGTGCCAGCAGTTACCAGGGGGGCGATAATTCACCCCTCCACTTT. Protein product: CASSYQGGDNSPLHF.